This TCR beta chain originates from a study of OX40 agonist ivuxolimab in advanced cancers. Study in general: People in dose escalation had one of these cancers: hepatocellular carcinoma, melanoma, renal cell or head and neck cancer. General observations from the study: CD4+ and CD8+ blood T cells expanded clonally by week 6 at 0.1 to 3.0 mg/kg. The study found that CD8+ T cells averaged more expanded clones than CD4+.

Sampling times: baseline, cycle 4 day 1, cycle 7 day 1. The repertoire was sequenced with immunoSEQ multiplex PCR; TCRdb's copy has only in-frame clones and lacks some. The top ten hold 3% to 4% of the sample, which has around 94,000 clones, about 85% seen once. Of note for this clone: Its target is not known.

The source was CD4+ or CD8+ T cells sorted from blood, collected in a trial of the OX40 agonist ivuxolimab. The TCR originated in an adult with an advanced solid tumor such as melanoma, head and neck, liver or kidney cancer.

CDR3 region: CASTLALGRSNEQFF. In DNA form, the CDR3 reads TGTGCCAGCACCCTAGCTTTGGGACGGAGCAATGAGCAGTTCTTC. The rearrangement uses TRBV7-9 and TRBJ2-1; D could derive from TRBD1 or TRBD2 (5 bases each). The CDR3 runs 15 residues. Trimming shortened V by 7 bases and J by 6 bases, and 19 bases separated the two germline ends. Germline CDR1 and CDR2: SEHNR and FQNEAQ (reference sequence).